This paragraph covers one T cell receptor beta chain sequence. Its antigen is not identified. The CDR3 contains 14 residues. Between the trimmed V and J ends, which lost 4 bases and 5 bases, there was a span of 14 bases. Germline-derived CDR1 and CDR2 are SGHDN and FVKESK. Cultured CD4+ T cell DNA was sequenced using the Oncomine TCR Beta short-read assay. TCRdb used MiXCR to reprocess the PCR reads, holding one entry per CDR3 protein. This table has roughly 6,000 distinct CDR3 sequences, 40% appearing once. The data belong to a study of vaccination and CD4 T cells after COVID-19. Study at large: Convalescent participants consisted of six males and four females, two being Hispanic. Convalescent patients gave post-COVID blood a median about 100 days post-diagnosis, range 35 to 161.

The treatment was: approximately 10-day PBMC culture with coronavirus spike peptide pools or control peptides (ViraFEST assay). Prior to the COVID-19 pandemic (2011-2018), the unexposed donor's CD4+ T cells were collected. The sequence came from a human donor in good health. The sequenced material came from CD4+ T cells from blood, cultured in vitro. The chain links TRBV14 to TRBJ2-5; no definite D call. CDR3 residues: CASSRSRVGETQYF. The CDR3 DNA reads TGTGCCAGCAGCCGCTCGAGAGTTGGGGAGACCCAGTACTTC.